One and the same sample provided the 29 T cell receptor beta chains below, sequenced in a study of T-cell reconstitution after alpha-beta-depleted transplantation in children. The library targeted TCRbeta and was prepared with unique molecular identifiers. Each CDR3 protein is one row after TCRdb ran MiXCR on the PCR reads. The sample consists of around 92,000 distinct CDR3 sequences, more than 9% of them appearing once. Sample: PBMCs from the stem cell graft donor, taken from the stem cell graft. Receptors originate from a human donor who donated a stem cell graft to a child with inherited bone marrow failure.

There are many counts of this clonotype. CDR3 sequence: CATSEDDGPNQPQHF. The CDR3 DNA reads as TGTGCCACCAGTGAAGATGACGGGCCCAATCAGCCCCAGCATTTT. V usage is TRBV24-1 and J usage is TRBJ1-5, with D hard to call. V lost 4 bases and J lost 3, with 12 bases in between. The length of the CDR3 is 15 residues. Germline CDR1 is KGHDR and CDR2 is SFDVKD.

This clonotype was observed many times. The chain carries TRBV5-1 and TRBJ2-2; no firm D call. Trimming stripped 4 bases from V and 1 base from J, with 11 bases between. The CDR3 has 15 amino acids. The germline V gene has CDR1 SGHRS and CDR2 YFSETQ. CDR3 nucleotide sequence: TGCGCCAGCAGCGTATTTACGGTGAACACCGGGGAGCTGTTTTTT. Encoded protein: CASSVFTVNTGELFF.

This clonotype was seen ten or more times. This chain uses TRBV5-1 with TRBJ1-2, with TRBD1 as a possible D gene (5 bases). In germline, CDR1 is SGHRS, CDR2 YFSETQ. V lost 3 bases and J 8 bases, leaving 20 bases between the germline ends. This CDR3 is built from 15 residues. The CDR3 protein is CASSSGTAEERGYTF. CDR3 nucleotide sequence: TGCGCCAGCAGCTCGGGGACGGCCGAGGAGAGGGGCTACACCTTC.

This clonotype was observed many times. This chain links TRBV7-3 with TRBJ2-2; 10 bases are a match to TRBD1. V lost 6 bases to trimming and J lost 6 bases; unmatched junction nucleotides: 10. Germline V gene lookup returns CDR1 SGHTA and CDR2 FQGTGA. This CDR3 is built from 16 residues. The CDR3 sequence: CASRAGTGVLSGELFF. Written as DNA, the CDR3 is TGTGCCAGCAGAGCCGGGACAGGGGTTCTGTCCGGGGAGCTGTTTTTT.

There are many counts of this clonotype. The chain has TRBV20-1 and TRBJ2-3, with 7 nucleotides matching TRBD1. The CDR3 contains 14 residues. Germline CDR1 reads DFQATT; CDR2 reads SNEGSKA (reference sequence). After removal of 2 bases from V and 1 base from J, the junction contained 3 bases not matched to a gene. The CDR3 DNA follows: TGCAGTGCTAGATCAGACAGGGGCACAGATACGCAGTATTTT. This translates into CSARSDRGTDTQYF.

This clonotype was counted at least ten times. The chain couples TRBV7-9 to TRBJ1-5, with no clear D. In germline, CDR1 is SEHNR, CDR2 FQNEAQ (reference sequence). V shed 1 base and J shed 7 bases, with 5 bases lying between them. This CDR3 comprises 12 residues. The CDR3 DNA follows: TGTGCCAGCAGCTTAGAGTACCAGCCCCAGCATTTT. Its translation is CASSLEYQPQHF.

The chain combines TRBV11-2 with TRBJ2-3; perhaps TRBD2 as D (6 bases). The germline V gene has CDR1 SGHAT and CDR2 FQNNGV. The CDR3 extends over 17 amino acids. V was trimmed by 2 bases and J by 2 bases, leaving 17 bases between them. The CDR3 reads CASSLIFGGLITDTQYF. The CDR3 coding sequence is TGTGCCAGCAGCTTAATTTTTGGGGGACTTATCACAGATACGCAGTATTTT.

This clonotype was seen ten or more times. The gene calls are TRBV4-2 and TRBJ2-7; TRBD1 might be the D (6 bases). The V end lost 4 bases, the J end lost 7 bases, and 17 bases lay between the germline ends. The CDR3 consists of 14 residues. Germline-derived CDR1 and CDR2 are LGHNA and YNFKEQ. The CDR3, as DNA: TGTGCCAGCAGCCCCAATCAGCCCACAGGGGAGCAGTACTTC. The encoded protein is CASSPNQPTGEQYF.

This clonotype was detected ten times or more. This rearrangement joins TRBV5-1 to TRBJ2-1, with no clear D. Germline V gives CDR1 SGHRS, CDR2 YFSETQ. The CDR3 has 13 residues. V lost 4 bases to trimming and J lost 4 bases, with 9 bases between them. The CDR3 DNA follows: TGCGCCAGCAGCCCGGACCATTACAATGAGCAGTTCTTC. This gives the protein CASSPDHYNEQFF.

This clonotype was seen at least ten times. V is TRBV5-1 and J is TRBJ2-1, with 8 nucleotides matching TRBD1. CDR3 size: 13 residues. The germline CDR1 and CDR2 sequences are SGHRS and YFSETQ. V trimming: 6 bases; J trimming: 9 bases; junction bases outside the gene matches: 8. CDR3 sequence reads: CASTRTGSAEQFF. The CDR3 DNA is TGCGCCAGCACCAGGACAGGGTCAGCTGAGCAGTTCTTC.

The chain combines TRBV12-3 or TRBV12-4 with TRBJ2-1; D perhaps matches TRBD2 (6 bases). The CDR3 totals 18 residues. V lost 7 bases to trimming and J lost 1 base, with 23 bases between them. The DNA of the CDR3 is TGTGCCAGCACCCCCCAGATGGGGGGAGTAGTTTCCTACAATGAGCAGTTCTTC. Protein product: CASTPQMGGVVSYNEQFF.

This clonotype has at least ten counts. The rearrangement uses TRBV3-1 and TRBJ1-1; D unclear. Between the trimmed V and J ends, which lost 0 bases and 2 bases, there was a span of 13 bases. In germline, CDR1 is LGHDT, CDR2 YNNKEL (reference sequence). This CDR3 comprises 16 residues. In DNA, the CDR3 is TGTGCCAGCAGCCAAGACGGGTTCGGGGTAAACACTGAAGCTTTCTTT. This gives the protein CASSQDGFGVNTEAFF.

The chain uses TRBV7-2 and TRBJ2-5; D may correspond to TRBD1 or TRBD2 (5 bases each). Germline-derived CDR1 and CDR2 are SGHTA and FQGNSA. The CDR3 is 14 amino acids. V lost 6 bases and J lost 5, with 16 bases in between. Here the CDR3 DNA reads TGTGCCAGCAGTGCCGGGGCCCGGACTGAGACCCAGTACTTC. Translating gives CASSAGARTETQYF.

This clonotype was counted ten times or more. The chain has TRBV20-1 and TRBJ1-1, with a tentative D call TRBD1 (6 bases). The germline V and J ends were trimmed by 3 bases and 7 bases, with 15 bases remaining between them. The germline gives CDR1 DFQATT, CDR2 SNEGSKA (reference sequence). CDR3 length: 13 amino acids. The CDR3 region has the DNA TGCAGTGCTAGGACACAGGGTTATGGTGAAGCTTTCTTT. Its translation: CSARTQGYGEAFF.

This clonotype has ten or more counts. The chain has TRBV20-1 and TRBJ2-7; tentative D call: TRBD1 (6 bases). The germline gives CDR1 DFQATT, CDR2 SNEGSKA (reference sequence). V lost 2 bases to trimming and J lost 2 bases, with 13 bases between them. CDR3 size: 14 residues. CDR3 protein: CSARRTGFTYEQYF. The CDR3 DNA sequence: TGCAGTGCTAGACGAACAGGGTTTACCTACGAGCAGTACTTC.

This clonotype was picked up many times. The chain joins TRBV3-1 to TRBJ2-2; 15 nucleotides match TRBD2. The CDR3 has 19 amino acids. From germline, CDR1 is LGHDT and CDR2 YNNKEL (reference sequence). V was clipped by 4 bases and J by 1 base; unmatched bases: 7. CDR3 residues: CASSLHGLAGGMNTGELFF. The CDR3 DNA sequence: TGTGCCAGCAGCCTCCATGGACTAGCGGGGGGGATGAACACCGGGGAGCTGTTTTTT.

This clonotype was detected many times. The J gene is TRBJ2-2, the V gene TRBV9, with TRBD2 matching over 11 bases. V gave up 3 bases and J gave up 3 bases; unmatched junction bases: 7. This CDR3 comprises 17 residues. Germline-derived CDR1 and CDR2 are SGDLS and YYNGEE. In DNA form, the CDR3 reads TGTGCCAGCAGCGATCCTAGCGGGGGGCTATACACCGGGGAGCTGTTTTTT. Its protein is CASSDPSGGLYTGELFF.

The sample holds many counts of this clonotype. The chain employs TRBV28 and TRBJ1-2; 8 bases match TRBD1. Unmatched junction bases numbered 7, after V lost 3 bases and J lost 4 bases. The CDR3 totals 15 residues. Germline lookup yields CDR1 MDHEN and CDR2 SYDVKM. DNA of the CDR3: TGTGCCAGCAGTTTTCTCCAGGGGGCTGCCTATGGCTACACCTTC. Protein: CASSFLQGAAYGYTF.

The chain has TRBV28 and TRBJ2-7; 10 bases line up with TRBD1. J gave up 4 bases and V 4 bases, and 4 bases lay outside the gene matches. Germline assignment: CDR1 MDHEN and CDR2 SYDVKM. This CDR3 has 14 residues. The CDR3 DNA sequence: TGTGCCAGCAGTTGGGGGACAGGGGTATACGAGCAGTACTTC. It specifies CASSWGTGVYEQYF.

The CDR3 here is CASSLGLAGGADTQYF. CDR3 coding DNA: TGTGCCAGCAGCTTGGGACTAGCGGGGGGGGCAGATACGCAGTATTTT. V gene TRBV7-2 combines with J gene TRBJ2-3, with 16 bases matching TRBD2. The CDR3 loop spans 16 amino acids. The trim removed 3 bases at V and 4 bases at J, leaving 1 base unmatched. Germline V CDR1 and CDR2: SGHTA, FQGNSA.

This clonotype was counted at least ten times. V usage is TRBV30 and J usage is TRBJ1-2; the D gene is possibly TRBD1 (6 bases). There are 11 residues in the CDR3. CDR1 is GTSNPN, CDR2 SVGIG, per germline (reference sequence). The ends were cut back, 0 bases at V and 12 bases at J, with 11 bases in the middle. In DNA form, the CDR3 reads TGTGCCTGGAGTGTAGGGGGGCGCGACACCTTC. This translates into CAWSVGGRDTF.

This clonotype came up a few times. The rearrangement joins TRBV11-1 to TRBJ2-3; D is possibly TRBD1 or TRBD2 (6 bases each). This CDR3 comprises 14 residues. Per germline, CDR1 SGHAT and CDR2 FQDESV (reference sequence). Trimming pared 4 bases from V and 4 bases from J, leaving 12 bases between. As DNA, the CDR3 is TGTGCCAGCAGCTCTGGGGGGCGTCCAGATACGCAGTATTTT. This encodes CASSSGGRPDTQYF.

This clonotype was counted only a few times. V and J are TRBV5-8 and TRBJ2-1; TRBD1 matches at 7 bases. Germline V gene lookup returns CDR1 SGHTS and CDR2 YDEGEE. V was clipped by 2 bases and J by 3 bases; unmatched bases: 2. The CDR3 loop spans 14 amino acids. DNA for the CDR3: TGTGCCAGCAGCTTTGGGACAGACTACAATGAGCAGTTCTTC. This translates into CASSFGTDYNEQFF.

This clonotype was observed many times. The gene calls are TRBV18 and TRBJ2-7; D not certain. With 2 bases removed from V and 1 base from J, the gap between germline ends came to 9 bases. CDR1 KGHSH and CDR2 LQKENI come from the germline V gene. This CDR3 has 14 residues. The chain's CDR3 is CASSPEKESYEQYF. DNA for the CDR3: TGTGCCAGCTCACCAGAGAAGGAGTCCTACGAGCAGTACTTC.

The V gene is TRBV5-5, the J gene TRBJ1-2; TRBD1 might be the D (5 bases). V was clipped by 4 bases and J by 4 bases, with 14 bases between them. The CDR3 totals 14 residues. The germline CDR1 and CDR2 sequences are SGHKS and YYEKEE (reference sequence). The CDR3 loop is CASSPGTVCYGYTF. CDR3 coding DNA: TGTGCCAGCAGCCCCGGGACGGTCTGCTATGGCTACACCTTC. The variable domain in full, completed from reference TRBV5-5 and TRBJ1-2, reads DAGVTQSPTHLIKTRGQQVTLRCSPISGHKSVSWYQQVLGQGPQFIFQYYEKEERGRGNFPDRFSARQFPNYSSELNVNALLLGDSALYLCASSPGTVCYGYTFGSGTRLTVV.

This clonotype was recorded many times. The V gene is TRBV4-2, the J gene TRBJ2-7; D not certain. The CDR3 spans 14 residues. The germline CDR1 and CDR2 sequences are LGHNA and YNFKEQ. With 0 bases removed from V and 7 bases from J, the gap between germline ends came to 13 bases. The CDR3 DNA follows: TGTGCCAGCAGCCAAGATCAATTAGTAGGTGAGCAGTACTTC. Protein product: CASSQDQLVGEQYF.

This clonotype was counted ten times or more. At one end, the junction sequence differs from germline, possibly due to a read error. This rearrangement joins TRBV20-1 to TRBJ2-5; no reliable D call. The CDR3 sequence is 9 residues long. Germline-derived CDR1 and CDR2 are DFQATT and SNEGSKA (reference sequence). CDR3 protein: CSAGETQYF. The DNA for the CDR3 is TGCAGTGCTGGAGAGACCCAGTACTTC.

There are many counts of this clonotype. The genes are TRBV2 and TRBJ2-3; the D is unclear. V lost 0 bases, J lost 9 bases, and 7 bases lay in between. CDR1 SNHLY and CDR2 FYNNEI come from the germline V gene. The CDR3 is made up of 12 amino acids. The CDR3 protein is CASSEARNTQYF. The CDR3 DNA reads as TGTGCCAGCAGTGAAGCGAGGAACACGCAGTATTTT.

In this sample, this clonotype turned up many times. The CDR3 DNA sequence: TGTGCCAGCAGCCACTCGCACAGGAAAGGGCGCGAGCAGTACTTC. Encoded protein: CASSHSHRKGREQYF. This rearrangement joins TRBV3-1 to TRBJ2-7, with D tentatively TRBD1 (5 bases). The length of the CDR3 is 15 residues. V lost 3 bases, J lost 6 bases, and 18 bases lay in between. The germline gives CDR1 LGHDT, CDR2 YNNKEL (reference sequence).